Here is one T cell receptor (beta chain) with its context. This sample was taken from a study of blood T cell repertoires in COVID-19. Study in general: Samples taken during acute and convalescent COVID-19 were collected in the United States, Italy and Spain. T cells, B-cell-depleted T cells, or PBMCs provided the cDNA or gDNA that served as material.

Authors' data handling: Estimated nucleated cell counts came from reference gene primer amplification. Assay: immunoSEQ multiplex PCR; the TCRdb copy retains only in-frame clones and omits some. That table supplies the V and J calls and clone size; D and trimming were determined from the DNA. This sample carries about 440,000 clones, roughly 89% of them seen once, and the ten largest clones take roughly 4%. Germline V gene lookup returns CDR1 LGHNA and CDR2 YNFKEQ. CDR3 length: 16 amino acids. Trimming at V came to 0 bases and at J to 4 bases, leaving 6 bases not matched to a gene. This receptor was obtained from a woman in her 30s with acute or convalescent COVID-19. The chain joins TRBV4-2 to TRBJ2-1; TRBD2 matches at 7 bases. Sequencing used peripheral blood. In DNA form, the CDR3 reads TGTGCCAGCAGCCAAGAGCGGGGGATCGTATACAATGAGCAGTTCTTC. Translation gives CASSQERGIVYNEQFF.